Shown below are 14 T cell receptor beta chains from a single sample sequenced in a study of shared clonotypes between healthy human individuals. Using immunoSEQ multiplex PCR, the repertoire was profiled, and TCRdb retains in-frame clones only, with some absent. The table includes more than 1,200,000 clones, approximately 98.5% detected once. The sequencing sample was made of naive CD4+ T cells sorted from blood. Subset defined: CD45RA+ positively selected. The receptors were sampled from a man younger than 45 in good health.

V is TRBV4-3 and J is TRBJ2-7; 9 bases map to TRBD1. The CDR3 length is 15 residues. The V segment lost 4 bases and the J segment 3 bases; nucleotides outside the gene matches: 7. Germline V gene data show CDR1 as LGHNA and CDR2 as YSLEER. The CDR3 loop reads CASSLGQGPIYEQYF. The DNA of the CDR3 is TGCGCCAGCAGCCTGGGACAGGGTCCCATCTACGAGCAGTACTTC.

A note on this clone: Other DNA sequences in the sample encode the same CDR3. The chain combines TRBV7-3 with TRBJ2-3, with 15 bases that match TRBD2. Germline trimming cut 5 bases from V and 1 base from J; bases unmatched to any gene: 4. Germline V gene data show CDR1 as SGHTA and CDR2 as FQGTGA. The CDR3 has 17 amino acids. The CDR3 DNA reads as TGTGCCAGCAGCCCACGGACTAGCGGGAGGGGCACAGATACGCAGTATTTT. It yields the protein CASSPRTSGRGTDTQYF.

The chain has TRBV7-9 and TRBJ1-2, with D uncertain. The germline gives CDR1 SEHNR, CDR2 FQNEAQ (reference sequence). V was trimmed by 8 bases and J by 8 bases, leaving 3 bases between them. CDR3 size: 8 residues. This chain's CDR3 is CASGGYTF. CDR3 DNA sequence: TGTGCCAGCGGAGGCTACACCTTC.

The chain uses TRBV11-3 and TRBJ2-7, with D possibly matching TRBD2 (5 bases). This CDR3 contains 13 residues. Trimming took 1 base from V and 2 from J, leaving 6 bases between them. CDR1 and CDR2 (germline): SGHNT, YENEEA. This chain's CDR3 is CASSLGRPYEQYF. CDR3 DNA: TGTGCCAGCAGCTTAGGGAGGCCCTACGAGCAGTACTTC.

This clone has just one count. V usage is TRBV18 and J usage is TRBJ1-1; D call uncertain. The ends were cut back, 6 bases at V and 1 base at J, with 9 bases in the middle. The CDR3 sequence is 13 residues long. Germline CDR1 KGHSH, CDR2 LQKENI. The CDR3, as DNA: TGTGCCAGCTCCCTGGACGGGAACACTGAAGCTTTCTTT. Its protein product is CASSLDGNTEAFF.

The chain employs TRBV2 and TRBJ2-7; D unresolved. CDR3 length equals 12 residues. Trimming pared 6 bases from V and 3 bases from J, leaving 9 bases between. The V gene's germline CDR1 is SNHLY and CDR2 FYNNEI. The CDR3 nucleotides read TGTGCCAGCAGGAACCTCGGCTACGAGCAGTACTTC. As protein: CASRNLGYEQYF.

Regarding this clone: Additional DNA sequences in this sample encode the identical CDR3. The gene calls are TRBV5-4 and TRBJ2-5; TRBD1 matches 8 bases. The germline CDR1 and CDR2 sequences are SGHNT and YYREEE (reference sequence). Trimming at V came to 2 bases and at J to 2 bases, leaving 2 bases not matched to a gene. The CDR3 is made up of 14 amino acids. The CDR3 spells CASSFRTGQETQYF. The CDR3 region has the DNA TGTGCCAGCAGCTTCAGGACAGGGCAAGAGACCCAGTACTTC.

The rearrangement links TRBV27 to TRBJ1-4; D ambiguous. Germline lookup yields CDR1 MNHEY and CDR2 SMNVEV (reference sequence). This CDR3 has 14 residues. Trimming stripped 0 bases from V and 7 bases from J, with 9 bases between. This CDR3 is CASSLSTQPEKLFF. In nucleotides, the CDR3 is TGTGCCAGCAGTTTATCGACACAACCTGAAAAACTGTTTTTT.

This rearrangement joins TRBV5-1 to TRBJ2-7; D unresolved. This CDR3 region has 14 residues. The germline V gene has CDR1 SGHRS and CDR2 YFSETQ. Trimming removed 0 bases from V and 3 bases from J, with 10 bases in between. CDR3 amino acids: CASSLAVSGYEQYF. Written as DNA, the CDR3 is TGCGCCAGCAGCTTGGCGGTCTCGGGCTACGAGCAGTACTTC.

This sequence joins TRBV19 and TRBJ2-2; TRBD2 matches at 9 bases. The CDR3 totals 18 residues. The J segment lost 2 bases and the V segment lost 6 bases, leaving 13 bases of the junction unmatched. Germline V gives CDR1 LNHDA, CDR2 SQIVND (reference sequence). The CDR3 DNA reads TGTGCCAGTAGAAGGGCTAGCGGGATGGATCCAAACACCGGGGAGCTGTTTTTT. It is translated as CASRRASGMDPNTGELFF.

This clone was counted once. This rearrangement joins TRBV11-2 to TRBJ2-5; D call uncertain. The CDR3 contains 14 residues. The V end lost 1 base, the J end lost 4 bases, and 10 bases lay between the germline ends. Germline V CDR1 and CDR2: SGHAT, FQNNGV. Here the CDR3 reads CASSLVGPRETQYF. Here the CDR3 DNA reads TGTGCCAGCAGCTTAGTGGGCCCTCGAGAGACCCAGTACTTC.

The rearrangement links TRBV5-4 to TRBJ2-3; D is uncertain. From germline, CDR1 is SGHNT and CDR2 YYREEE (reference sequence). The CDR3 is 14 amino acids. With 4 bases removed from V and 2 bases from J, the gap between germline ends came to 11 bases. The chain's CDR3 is CASSIQTYTDTQYF. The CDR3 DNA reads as TGTGCCAGCAGCATACAGACATACACAGATACGCAGTATTTT. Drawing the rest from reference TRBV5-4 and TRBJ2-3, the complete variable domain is ETGVTQSPTHLIKTRGQQVTLRCSSQSGHNTVSWYQQALGQGPQFIFQYYREEENGRGNFPPRFSGLQFPNYSSELNVNALELDDSALYLCASSIQTYTDTQYFGPGTRLTVL.

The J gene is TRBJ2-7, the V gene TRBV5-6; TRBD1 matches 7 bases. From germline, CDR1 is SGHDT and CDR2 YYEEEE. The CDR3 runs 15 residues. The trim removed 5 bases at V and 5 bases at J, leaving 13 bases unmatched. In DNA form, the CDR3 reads TGTGCCAGCAGATATCGGGGACAGTTCCCAAACGAGCAGTACTTC. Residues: CASRYRGQFPNEQYF.

CDR3 sequence: CAIGGGIRYEQYF. The DNA of the CDR3 is TGTGCCATCGGTGGGGGGATCCGGTACGAGCAGTACTTC. The chain carries TRBV10-3 and TRBJ2-7; possibly TRBD2 for D (6 bases). Trimming stripped 8 bases from V and 4 bases from J, with 15 bases between. CDR3 length: 13 residues. Germline V gives CDR1 ENHRY, CDR2 SYGVKD.